Ten or more counts support the clone carrying this T cell receptor beta chain. Its antigen is not known. This specimen belongs to a study of blood T cells in healthy people across ages. The study's findings and limits: CMV status of donors was unknown, possibly confounding expanded clonotype changes. Estimates drawn from one million T cells were deemed to understate diversity.

A second about 7 to 11 cycle PCR used barcoded and J-beta primers. Each cDNA molecule received a tag from a template-switch adaptor that had 12 random nucleotides. A minimum of 2.5 million CDR3-containing paired-end reads was obtained for each sample. One entry per CDR3 protein, called by TCRdb with MiXCR from the 5' RACE reads. Among 850,000 to 1,300,000 distinct CDR3 sequences, under 55% were seen once, and the ten largest hold under 20%. The CDR3 runs 14 residues. Germline V gene sequence: CDR1 ENHRY, CDR2 SYGVKD. V lost 0 bases, J lost 7 bases, and 13 bases lay in between. The genes are TRBV10-3 and TRBJ2-7; D is perhaps TRBD1 (5 bases). The source is a woman in her fifties or sixties in good health. Sequenced: blood. The CDR3 region is CAISESGASLEQYF. The DNA for the CDR3 is TGTGCCATCAGTGAGTCAGGGGCCTCTCTGGAGCAGTACTTC.